Listed below are T cell receptor beta chains from one sample, sequenced in a study of T cell changes during pregnancy in multiple sclerosis. TCRdb keeps only in-frame clones here, not all; method: immunoSEQ multiplex PCR. Here the sample spans approximately 46,000 clones, around 89% being singletons. Sample: CD8+ T cells from peripheral blood mononuclear cells, taken in the second trimester of pregnancy. Receptor source: a female donor with multiple sclerosis, enrolled in a pregnancy study. Both conserved end residues are part of each CDR3. A D gene is named only where the DNA matches it firmly. Size tells how often a clone was seen (once, few, many) or the class of an expanded clone, and some rows leave it out.

CDR3aa	CDR3nt	j_gene	abundance	v_gene	d_gene
CASSQEPGQGLPYEQYF	TGTGCCAGCAGCCAGGAACCGGGACAGGGGTTGCCCTACGAGCAGTACTTC	TRBJ2-7	NA	TRBV7-2	TRBD1
CASSLRPGQGVTEAFF	TGTGCCAGCAGTTTACGTCCGGGACAGGGAGTGACTGAAGCTTTCTTT	TRBJ1-1	once	TRBV27	TRBD1
CASRGTPHNYGYTF	TGTGCCAGCAGGGGGACACCACATAACTATGGCTACACCTTC	TRBJ1-2	NA	TRBV27	NA
CSVEDDRGLNYGYTF	TGCAGCGTTGAAGATGACAGGGGGCTAAACTATGGCTACACCTTC	TRBJ1-2	NA	TRBV29-1	TRBD1
CASGTGDSGANVLTF	TGTGCCAGCGGGACAGGAGACTCTGGGGCCAACGTCCTGACTTTC	TRBJ2-6	NA	TRBV5-5	TRBD1
CASSLGTGNTEAFF	TGTGCCAGTAGTTTAGGGACAGGGAACACTGAAGCTTTCTTT	TRBJ1-1	NA	TRBV19	TRBD1
CASRAGQESGELFF	TGTGCCAGCAGGGCAGGACAGGAGTCAGGGGAGCTGTTTTTT	TRBJ2-2	NA	TRBV6-4	TRBD1
CASSIGTGYGYTF	TGTGCCAGTAGTATCGGTACGGGTTATGGCTACACCTTC	TRBJ1-2	once	TRBV19	NA
CASSIGTGDYEQYF	TGTGCCAGTAGTATCGGGACAGGGGACTACGAGCAGTACTTC	TRBJ2-7	NA	TRBV19	TRBD1
CASSPEGYNEQFF	TGTGCCAGCAGCCCCGAGGGCTACAATGAGCAGTTCTTC	TRBJ2-1	NA	TRBV11-2	NA
CASGFFAGALSGNTIYF	TGTGCTAGTGGTTTTTTCGCAGGGGCCCTTAGTGGAAACACCATATATTTT	TRBJ1-3	NA	TRBV12-5	NA
CAWSRSSGETEAFF	TGTGCCTGGAGTCGGTCATCGGGGGAGACTGAAGCTTTCTTT	TRBJ1-1	few	TRBV30	NA
CASSFGQVVAF	TGTGCCAGCAGTTTCGGACAGGTCGTCGCCTTC	TRBJ1-2	NA	TRBV2	TRBD1
CASALGGGGAAEQFF	TGTGCCAGCGCCTTAGGGGGCGGGGGGGCGGCTGAGCAGTTCTTC	TRBJ2-1	NA	TRBV27	TRBD2
CASSLAGGEQYF	TGTGCCAGCAGTTTAGCCGGAGGCGAGCAGTACTTC	TRBJ2-7	NA	TRBV7-3	NA
CASSVGSSGGVYEQYF	TGTGCCAGCAGCGTAGGTAGTAGCGGGGGGGTTTACGAGCAGTACTTC	TRBJ2-7	NA	TRBV9	TRBD2
CASSPGGGRALLTDTQYF	TGTGCCAGCAGCCCGGGGGGCGGGAGGGCCCTCCTCACAGATACGCAGTATTTT	TRBJ2-3	NA	TRBV5-4	TRBD2
CASSDAAAGGETEAFF	TGTGCCAGCAGTGACGCCGCGGCAGGGGGCGAGACTGAAGCTTTCTTT	TRBJ1-1	NA	TRBV6-1	TRBD1
CASSHPPGLAETDTQYF	TGTGCCAGCAGCCACCCACCGGGACTAGCGGAAACAGATACGCAGTATTTT	TRBJ2-3	once	TRBV27	TRBD2
CATSARQGFPSTDTQYF	TGTGCCACCAGCGCTCGACAGGGATTTCCTAGCACAGATACGCAGTATTTT	TRBJ2-3	NA	TRBV15	TRBD1
CASSSYSSGGYTF	TGTGCCAGCAGCTCCTATTCTTCCGGTGGCTACACCTTC	TRBJ1-2	NA	TRBV13	NA
CASSVVEGEQFF	TGTGCCAGCAGCGTAGTTGAGGGTGAGCAGTTCTTC	TRBJ2-1	NA	TRBV9	NA
CAWSVQGDYEQYF	TGTGCCTGGAGTGTACAGGGGGACTACGAGCAGTACTTC	TRBJ2-7	NA	TRBV30	TRBD1
CASKAGYEQFF	TGTGCCAGTAAAGCGGGGTATGAGCAGTTCTTC	TRBJ2-1	NA	TRBV19	TRBD2
CASSGTVDEQFF	TGCGCCAGCAGCGGGACTGTCGATGAGCAGTTCTTC	TRBJ2-1	NA	TRBV10-2	NA